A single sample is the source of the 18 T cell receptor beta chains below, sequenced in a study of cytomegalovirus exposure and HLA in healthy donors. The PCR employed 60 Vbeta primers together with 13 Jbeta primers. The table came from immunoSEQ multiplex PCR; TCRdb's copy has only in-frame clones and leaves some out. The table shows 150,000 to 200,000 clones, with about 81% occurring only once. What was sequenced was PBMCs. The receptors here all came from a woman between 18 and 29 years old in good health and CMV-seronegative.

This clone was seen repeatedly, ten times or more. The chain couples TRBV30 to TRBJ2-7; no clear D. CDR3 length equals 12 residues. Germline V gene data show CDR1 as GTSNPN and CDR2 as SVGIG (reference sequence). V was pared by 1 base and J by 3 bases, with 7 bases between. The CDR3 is CAWSASRYEQYF. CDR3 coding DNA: TGTGCCTGGAGTGCAAGCCGCTACGAGCAGTACTTC.

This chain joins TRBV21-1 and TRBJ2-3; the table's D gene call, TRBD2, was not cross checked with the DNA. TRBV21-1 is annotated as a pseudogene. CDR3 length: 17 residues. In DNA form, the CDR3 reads TGTGCCAGCAGCAGGTTAGGCGGGGGGGGCCGGACAGATACGCAGTATTTT. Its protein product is CASSRLGGGGRTDTQYF.

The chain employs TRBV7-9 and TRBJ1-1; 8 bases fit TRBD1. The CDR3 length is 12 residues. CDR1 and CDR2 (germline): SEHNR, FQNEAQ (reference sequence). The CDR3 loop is CSTGTGNTEAFF. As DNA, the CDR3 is TGTTCCACGGGGACAGGTAACACTGAAGCTTTCTTT.

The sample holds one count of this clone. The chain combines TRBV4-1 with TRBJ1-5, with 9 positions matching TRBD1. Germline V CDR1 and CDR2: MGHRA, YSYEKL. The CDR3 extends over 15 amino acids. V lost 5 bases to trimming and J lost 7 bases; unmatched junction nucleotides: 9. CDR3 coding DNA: TGCGCCAGCAGCTTCTGGACAGGGGAGGGACAGCCCCAGCATTTT. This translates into CASSFWTGEGQPQHF.

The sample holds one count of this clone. The CDR3 reads CATGLLDSYEQYF. CDR3 coding DNA: TGTGCCACCGGACTACTAGATTCCTACGAGCAGTACTTC. The chain carries TRBV2 and TRBJ2-7; possible D gene TRBD2, 6 bases. V was cut by 10 bases and J by 1 base, with 14 bases left in between. The CDR3 runs 13 residues. The germline CDR1 and CDR2 sequences are SNHLY and FYNNEI.

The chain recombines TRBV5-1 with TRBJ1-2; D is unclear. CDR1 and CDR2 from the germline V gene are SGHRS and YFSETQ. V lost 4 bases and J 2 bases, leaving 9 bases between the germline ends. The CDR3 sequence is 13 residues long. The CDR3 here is CASSAGENYGYTF. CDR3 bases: TGCGCCAGCAGCGCCGGGGAGAACTATGGCTACACCTTC.

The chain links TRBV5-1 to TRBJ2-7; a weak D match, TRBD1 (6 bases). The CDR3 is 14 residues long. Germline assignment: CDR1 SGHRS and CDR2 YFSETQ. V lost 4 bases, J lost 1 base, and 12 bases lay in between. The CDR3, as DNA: TGCGCCAGCAGCGCTCAGGGGATGTCCTACGAGCAGTACTTC. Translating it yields CASSAQGMSYEQYF.

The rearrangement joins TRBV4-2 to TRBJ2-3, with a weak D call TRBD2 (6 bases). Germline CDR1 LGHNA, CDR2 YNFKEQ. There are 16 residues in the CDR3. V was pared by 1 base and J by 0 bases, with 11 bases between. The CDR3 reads CASSQVVADSTDTQYF. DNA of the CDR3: TGTGCCAGCAGCCAAGTTGTAGCGGATAGCACAGATACGCAGTATTTT.

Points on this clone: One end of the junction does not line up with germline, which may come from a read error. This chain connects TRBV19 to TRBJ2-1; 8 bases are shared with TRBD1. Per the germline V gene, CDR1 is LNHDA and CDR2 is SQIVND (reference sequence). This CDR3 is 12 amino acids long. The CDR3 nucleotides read TGTGCCAGTAGTAGTCCGGACAGGGCGAGGGTCTTC. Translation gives CASSSPDRARVF.

The CDR3, as DNA: TGTGCCAGCAGTGACTCACCTAGCGGGGGGGGCACAGATACGCAGTATTTT. As protein: CASSDSPSGGGTDTQYF. V and J are TRBV6-4 and TRBJ2-3, with 12 bases matching TRBD2. CDR3 length: 17 amino acids. Germline V CDR1 and CDR2: MRHNA, SNTAGT. V was pared by 0 bases and J by 1 base, with 2 bases of the junction left unmatched.

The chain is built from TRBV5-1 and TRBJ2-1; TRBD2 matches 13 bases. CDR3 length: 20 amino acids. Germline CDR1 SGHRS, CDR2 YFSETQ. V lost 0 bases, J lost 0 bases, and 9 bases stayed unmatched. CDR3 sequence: CASSLGLAGGRVLSYNEQFF. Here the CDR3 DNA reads TGCGCCAGCAGCTTGGGACTAGCGGGGGGCCGAGTTCTCTCCTACAATGAGCAGTTCTTC.

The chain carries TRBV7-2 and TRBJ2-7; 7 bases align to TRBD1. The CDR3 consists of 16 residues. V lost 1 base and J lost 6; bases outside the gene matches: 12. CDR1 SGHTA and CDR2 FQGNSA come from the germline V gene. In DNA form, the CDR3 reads TGTGCCAGCAGCTTAGTGCCGGACAGGTCTTCGCGCGAGCAGTACTTC. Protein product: CASSLVPDRSSREQYF.

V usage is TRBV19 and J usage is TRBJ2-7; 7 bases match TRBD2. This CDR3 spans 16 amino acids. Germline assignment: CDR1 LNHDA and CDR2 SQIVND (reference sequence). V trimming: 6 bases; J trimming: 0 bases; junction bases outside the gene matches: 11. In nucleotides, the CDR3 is TGTGCCAGTAGACGCCTCGCTAGCGGTAGCTCCTACGAGCAGTACTTC. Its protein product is CASRRLASGSSYEQYF. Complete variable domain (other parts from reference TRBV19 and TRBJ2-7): DGGITQSPKYLFRKEGQNVTLSCEQNLNHDAMYWYRQDPGQGLRLIYYSQIVNDFQKGDIAEGYSVSREKKESFPLTVTSAQKNPTAFYLCASRRLASGSSYEQYFGPGTRLTVT.

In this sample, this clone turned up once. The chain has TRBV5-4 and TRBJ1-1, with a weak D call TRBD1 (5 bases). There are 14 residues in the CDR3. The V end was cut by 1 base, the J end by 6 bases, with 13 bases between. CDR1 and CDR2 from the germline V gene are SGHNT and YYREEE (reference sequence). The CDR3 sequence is CASSLWGDLPEAFF. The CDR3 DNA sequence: TGTGCCAGCAGCTTGTGGGGGGATTTACCTGAAGCTTTCTTT.

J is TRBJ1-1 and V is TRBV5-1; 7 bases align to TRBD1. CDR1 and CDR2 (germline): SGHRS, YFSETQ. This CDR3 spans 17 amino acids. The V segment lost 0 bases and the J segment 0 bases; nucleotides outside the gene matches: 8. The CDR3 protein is CASSLVPGGQLNTEAFF. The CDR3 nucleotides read TGCGCCAGCAGCTTGGTACCCGGGGGACAGCTGAACACTGAAGCTTTCTTT.

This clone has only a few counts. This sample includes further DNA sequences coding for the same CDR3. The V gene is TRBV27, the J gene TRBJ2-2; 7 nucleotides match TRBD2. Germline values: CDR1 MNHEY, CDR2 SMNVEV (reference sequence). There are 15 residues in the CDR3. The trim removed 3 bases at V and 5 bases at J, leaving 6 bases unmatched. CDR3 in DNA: TGTGCCAGCAGTTTTCGCGGGAGTAGAACCGGGGAGCTGTTTTTT. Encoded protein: CASSFRGSRTGELFF.

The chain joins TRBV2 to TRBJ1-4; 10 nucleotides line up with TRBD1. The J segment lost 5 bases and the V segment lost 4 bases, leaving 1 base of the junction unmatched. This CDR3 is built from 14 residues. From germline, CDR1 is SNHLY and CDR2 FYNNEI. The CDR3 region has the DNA TGTGCCAGCAGTGGACAGGGGGCCAATGAAAAACTGTTTTTT. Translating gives CASSGQGANEKLFF.

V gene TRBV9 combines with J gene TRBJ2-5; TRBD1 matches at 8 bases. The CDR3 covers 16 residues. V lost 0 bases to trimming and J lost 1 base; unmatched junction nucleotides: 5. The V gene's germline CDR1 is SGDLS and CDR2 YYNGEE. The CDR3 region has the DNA TGTGCCAGCAGCGTAGGGACAGGGTATACCCAAGAGACCCAGTACTTC. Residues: CASSVGTGYTQETQYF.